These T cell receptor beta chains were read from a single sample in a study of CD8 T cells in ankylosing spondylitis. TCRdb analysed the 5' RACE reads with MiXCR anew, one entry per CDR3 protein. Of 750,000 to 850,000 distinct CDR3 sequences in the sample, 12% are singletons; the top ten hold 0.45% to 0.6%. Sequencing was carried out using blood, either unsorted or a sorted T cell fraction (not recorded which). These receptors came from a male donor with ankylosing spondylitis. The CDR3 runs from the conserved cysteine through the conserved F or W. The D gene is left open where the match is weak.

TRBD2 | TRBJ2-2 | TRBV12-3/TRBV12-4 | CASSSLEGLAGYNLDTGELFF
- | TRBJ1-1 | TRBV10-3 | CAISDPWLGTSDTEAFF
- | TRBJ2-1 | TRBV6-2/TRBV6-3 | CASSYISSTYNEQFF
- | TRBJ2-5 | TRBV7-9 | CASSRSRYQETQYF
- | TRBJ1-1 | TRBV12-3/TRBV12-4 | CASSRYEAFF
TRBD1 | TRBJ1-5 | TRBV6-2/TRBV6-3 | CASRRTGNQPQHF
- | TRBJ1-2 | TRBV12-3/TRBV12-4 | CASSLEYYGYTF
- | TRBJ2-2 | TRBV9 | CASSAAGTVATGELFF
- | TRBJ2-1 | TRBV20-1 | CSAYRSRHEQFF
TRBD2 | TRBJ2-3 | TRBV5-1 | CASSSVTSATDTQYF
- | TRBJ2-1 | TRBV5-1 | CASSSPRGRTHPYNEQFF
- | TRBJ2-1 | TRBV4-3 | CASSQGGLGDSGNEQFF
- | TRBJ2-1 | TRBV5-5 | CASSLTPGRGEQFF
TRBD1 | TRBJ1-2 | TRBV6-5 | CASSYRGRYSNYGYTF
TRBD1 | TRBJ2-2 | TRBV4-3 | CASSQDPGTGATGELFF
TRBD1 | TRBJ1-5 | TRBV7-6 | CASSARTGANQPQHF
TRBD1 | TRBJ2-7 | TRBV28 | CASSATGVEQYF
TRBD2 | TRBJ2-7 | TRBV6-5 | CASSYQASGSYEQYF
TRBD1 | TRBJ1-2 | TRBV7-6 | CASSLPGEGAYGYTF
- | TRBJ2-1 | TRBV7-9 | CASSLWTPPGNEQFF
- | TRBJ2-7 | TRBV20-1 | CSAIGGDHRVQQTYEQYF
TRBD1 | TRBJ2-7 | TRBV12-3/TRBV12-4 | CASSWGLQGAHEQYF
- | TRBJ2-7 | TRBV5-1 | CASSLDEGSTSEQYF
TRBD2 | TRBJ2-3 | TRBV11-2 | CASSKAGGPTSGKADTQYF
TRBD2 | TRBJ2-7 | TRBV12-3/TRBV12-4 | CASKLADSYEQYF
TRBD1 | TRBJ1-2 | TRBV6-5 | CASSYWSRQGASGYTF
- | TRBJ1-2 | TRBV28 | CASNPGSDYGYTF
- | TRBJ2-3 | TRBV28 | CASSYLASGTTDTQYF
TRBD2 | TRBJ2-3 | TRBV29-1 | CSVDTGEGADTQYF
- | TRBJ1-1 | TRBV20-1 | CSANRQLNTEAFF
- | TRBJ2-2 | TRBV5-1 | CASSLNDITGELFF
- | TRBJ1-2 | TRBV4-3 | CASSQALAGYNYGYTF
- | TRBJ1-2 | TRBV10-3 | CAISPAGLYGYTF
- | TRBJ1-6 | TRBV18 | CASSKGYNSPLHF
- | TRBJ2-7 | TRBV20-1 | CSAFTQGTYEQYF
TRBD2 | TRBJ2-1 | TRBV6-5 | CASSYSGSGDNEQFF
- | TRBJ2-2 | TRBV6-1 | CASRKAHLNTGELFF
- | TRBJ1-5 | TRBV10-3 | CAIGRGDSNQPQHF
TRBD1 | TRBJ1-2 | TRBV28 | CAEGDRGYGYTF
- | TRBJ1-2 | TRBV29-1 | CSVEFNYGYTF
- | TRBJ2-1 | TRBV29-1 | CSVEGRADSYNEQFF
TRBD2 | TRBJ2-2 | TRBV5-1 | CASSRTSGITGELFF
TRBD2 | TRBJ2-1 | TRBV27 | CASSLFLIAGLHNEQFF
- | TRBJ2-7 | TRBV10-3 | CATLAAPGNEQYF
TRBD2 | TRBJ2-5 | TRBV20-1 | CSAIRTSGFQETQYF
TRBD2 | TRBJ2-1 | TRBV10-1 | CASSESGRYYNEQFF
- | TRBJ2-3 | TRBV24-1 | CATSDPGPGGDTQYF
- | TRBJ1-4 | TRBV10-3 | CAIAKGKGVSEKLFF
- | TRBJ2-3 | TRBV6-6 | CASNRRDHTQYF
- | TRBJ2-5 | TRBV5-5 | CASSLEVRVGTQYF
- | TRBJ1-2 | TRBV6-2/TRBV6-3 | CASSYSGDGYGYTF
TRBD1 | TRBJ2-7 | TRBV20-1 | CSAPLTGQGLEQYF